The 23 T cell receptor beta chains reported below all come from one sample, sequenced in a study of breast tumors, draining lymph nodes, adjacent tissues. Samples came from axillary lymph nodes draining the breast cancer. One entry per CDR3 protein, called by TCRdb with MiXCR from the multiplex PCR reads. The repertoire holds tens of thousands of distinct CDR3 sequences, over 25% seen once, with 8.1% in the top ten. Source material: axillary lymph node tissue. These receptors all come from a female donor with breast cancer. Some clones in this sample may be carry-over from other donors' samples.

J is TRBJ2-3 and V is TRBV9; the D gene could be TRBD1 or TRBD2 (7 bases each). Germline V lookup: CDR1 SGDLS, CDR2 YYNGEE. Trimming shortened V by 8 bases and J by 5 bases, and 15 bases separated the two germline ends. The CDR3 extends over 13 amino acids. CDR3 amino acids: CARQGGVQDTQYF. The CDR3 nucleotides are TGTGCCAGGCAGGGGGGGGTTCAAGATACGCAGTATTTT.

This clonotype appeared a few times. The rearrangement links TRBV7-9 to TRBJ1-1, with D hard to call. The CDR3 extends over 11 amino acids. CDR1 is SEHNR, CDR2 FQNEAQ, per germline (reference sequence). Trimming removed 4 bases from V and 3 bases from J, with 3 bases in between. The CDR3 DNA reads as TGTGCCAGCAGCTGGGACACTGAAGCTTTCTTT. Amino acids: CASSWDTEAFF.

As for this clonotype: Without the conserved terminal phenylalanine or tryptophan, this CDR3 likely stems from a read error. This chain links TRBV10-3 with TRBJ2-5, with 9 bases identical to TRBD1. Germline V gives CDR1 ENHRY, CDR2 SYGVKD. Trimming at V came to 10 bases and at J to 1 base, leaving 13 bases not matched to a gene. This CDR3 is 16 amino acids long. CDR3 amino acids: CATEQTGTGSQETQYS. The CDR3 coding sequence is TGTGCCACCGAACAAACCGGGACAGGGAGCCAAGAGACCCAGTACTCC.

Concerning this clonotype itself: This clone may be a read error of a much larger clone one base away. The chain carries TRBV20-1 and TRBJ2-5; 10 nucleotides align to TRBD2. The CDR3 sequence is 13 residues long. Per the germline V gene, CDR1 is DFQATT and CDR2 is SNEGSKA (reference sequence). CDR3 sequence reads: CSASLAGAETQCF. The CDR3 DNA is TGCAGTGCATCCCTAGCGGGAGCAGAGACCCAGTGCTTC.

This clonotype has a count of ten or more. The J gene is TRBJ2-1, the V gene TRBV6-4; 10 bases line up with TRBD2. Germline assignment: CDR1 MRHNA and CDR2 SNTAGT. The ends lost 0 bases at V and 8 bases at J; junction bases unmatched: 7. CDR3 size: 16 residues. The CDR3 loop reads CASSDSASGSSDEQFF. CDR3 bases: TGTGCCAGCAGTGACTCCGCTAGCGGGAGTTCAGATGAGCAGTTCTTC.

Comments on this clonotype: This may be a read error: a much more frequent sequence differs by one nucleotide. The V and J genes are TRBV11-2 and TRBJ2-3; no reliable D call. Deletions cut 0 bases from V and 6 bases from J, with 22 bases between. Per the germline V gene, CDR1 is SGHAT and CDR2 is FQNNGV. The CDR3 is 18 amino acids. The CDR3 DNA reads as TGTGCCAGCAGCTTAGATAGGGTGGCTTGGGGTTCGGACGATACGCAGTATTTT. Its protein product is CASSLDRVAWGSDDTQYF.

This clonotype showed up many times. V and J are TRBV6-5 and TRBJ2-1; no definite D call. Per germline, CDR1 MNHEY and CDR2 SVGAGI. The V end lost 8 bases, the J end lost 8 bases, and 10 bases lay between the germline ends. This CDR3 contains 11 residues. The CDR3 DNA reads TGTGCCAGCGCCACAGAGGATGAGCAGTTCTTC. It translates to CASATEDEQFF.

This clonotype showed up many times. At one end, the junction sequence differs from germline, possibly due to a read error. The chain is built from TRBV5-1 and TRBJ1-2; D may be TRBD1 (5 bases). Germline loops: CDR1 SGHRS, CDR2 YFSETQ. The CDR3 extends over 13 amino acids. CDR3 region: CTSSNQGRHGYTF. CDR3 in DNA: TGCACCAGCAGCAACCAGGGCAGGCACGGCTACACCTTC. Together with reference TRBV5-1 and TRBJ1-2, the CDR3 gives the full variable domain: KAGVTQTPRYLIKTRGQQVTLSCSPISGHRSVSWYQQTPGQGLQFLFEYFSETQRNKGNFPGRFSGRQFSNSRSEMNVSTLELGDSALYLCTSSNQGRHGYTFGSGTRLTVV.

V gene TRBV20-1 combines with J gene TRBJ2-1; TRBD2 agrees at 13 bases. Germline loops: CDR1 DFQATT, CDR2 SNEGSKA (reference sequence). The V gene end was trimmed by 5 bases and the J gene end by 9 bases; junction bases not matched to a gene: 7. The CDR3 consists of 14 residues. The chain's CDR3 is CSAAGLAGEGEQFF. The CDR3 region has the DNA TGCAGTGCTGCTGGACTAGCGGGAGAGGGTGAGCAGTTCTTC.

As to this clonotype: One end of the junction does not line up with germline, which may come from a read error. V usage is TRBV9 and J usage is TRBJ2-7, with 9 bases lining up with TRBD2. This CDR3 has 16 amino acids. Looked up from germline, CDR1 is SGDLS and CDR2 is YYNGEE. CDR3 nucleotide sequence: TGTGCCAGCAGCACCTTGGCCGGGACTAGCTCCTACGCGCAGTACTTC. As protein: CASSTLAGTSSYAQYF.

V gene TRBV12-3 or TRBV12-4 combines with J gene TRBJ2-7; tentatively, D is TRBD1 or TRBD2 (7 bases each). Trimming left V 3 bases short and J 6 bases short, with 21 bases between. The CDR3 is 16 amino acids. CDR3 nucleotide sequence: TGTGCCAGCAGTTTTCGGGGGGCAGGGGGTACGGGCGAGCAGTACTTC. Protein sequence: CASSFRGAGGTGEQYF.

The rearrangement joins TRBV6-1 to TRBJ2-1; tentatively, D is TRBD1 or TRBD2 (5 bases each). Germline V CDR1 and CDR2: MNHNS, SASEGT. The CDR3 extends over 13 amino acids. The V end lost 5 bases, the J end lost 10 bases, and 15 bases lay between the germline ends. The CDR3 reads CASSQSWDGEQFF. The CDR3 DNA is TGTGCCAGCAGTCAATCTTGGGACGGCGAGCAGTTCTTC.

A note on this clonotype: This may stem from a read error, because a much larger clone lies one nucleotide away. CDR3 DNA sequence: TGTGCCAGCAGAGGGGTACCTATCGAGCAGTACTTC. This codes for CASRGVPIEQYF. The chain uses TRBV3-1 and TRBJ2-7; D is perhaps TRBD1 (5 bases). V was cut by 6 bases and J by 6 bases, with 12 bases left in between. The V gene's germline CDR1 is LGHDT and CDR2 YNNKEL (reference sequence). The CDR3 totals 12 residues.

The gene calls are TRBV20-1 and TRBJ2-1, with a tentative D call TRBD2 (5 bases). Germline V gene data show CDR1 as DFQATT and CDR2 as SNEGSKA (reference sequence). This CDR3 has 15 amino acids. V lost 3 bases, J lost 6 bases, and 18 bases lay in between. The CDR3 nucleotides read TGCAGTGCTAGGGACGCCAGGACTGAATCCAATGAGCAGTTCTTC. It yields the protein CSARDARTESNEQFF.

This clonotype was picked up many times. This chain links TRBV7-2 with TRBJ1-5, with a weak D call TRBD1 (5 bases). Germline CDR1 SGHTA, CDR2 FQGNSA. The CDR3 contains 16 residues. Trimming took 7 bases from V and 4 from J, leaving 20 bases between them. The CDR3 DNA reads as TGTGCCAGCACCCCCAAGGCGGACACCCATAATCAGCCCCAGCATTTT. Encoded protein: CASTPKADTHNQPQHF.

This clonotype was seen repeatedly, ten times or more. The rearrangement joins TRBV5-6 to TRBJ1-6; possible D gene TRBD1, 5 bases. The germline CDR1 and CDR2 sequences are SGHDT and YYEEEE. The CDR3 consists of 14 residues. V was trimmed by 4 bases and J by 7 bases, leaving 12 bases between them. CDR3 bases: TGTGCCAGCAGCCCAGGGTTGGGGAATTCACCCCTCCACTTT. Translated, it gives CASSPGLGNSPLHF.

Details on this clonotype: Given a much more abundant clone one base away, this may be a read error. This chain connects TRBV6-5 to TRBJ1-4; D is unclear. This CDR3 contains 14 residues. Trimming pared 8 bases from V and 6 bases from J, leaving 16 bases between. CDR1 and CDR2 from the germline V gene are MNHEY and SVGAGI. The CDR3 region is CASASGSSDEKLFF. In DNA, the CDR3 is TGTGCCAGCGCCTCCGGGTCTTCCGATGAAAAACTGTTTTTT.

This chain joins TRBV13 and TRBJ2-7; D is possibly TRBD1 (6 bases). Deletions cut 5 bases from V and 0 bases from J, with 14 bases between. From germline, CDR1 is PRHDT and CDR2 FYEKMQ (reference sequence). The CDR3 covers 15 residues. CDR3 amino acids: CASSLRQASSYEQYF. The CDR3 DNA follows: TGTGCCAGCAGCCTGCGACAGGCAAGCTCCTACGAGCAGTACTTC. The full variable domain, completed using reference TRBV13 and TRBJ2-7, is AAGVIQSPRHLIKEKRETATLKCYPIPRHDTVYWYQQGPGQDPQFLISFYEKMQSDKGSIPDRFSAQQFSDYHSELNMSSLELGDSALYFCASSLRQASSYEQYFGPGTRLTVT.

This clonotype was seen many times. CDR3 nucleotides: TGCAGTGCATCGGACAGGGTGGCTGAAAAACTGTTTTTT. Amino acids: CSASDRVAEKLFF. The chain has TRBV20-1 and TRBJ1-4; 8 bases fit TRBD1. The ends lost 6 bases at V and 7 bases at J; junction bases unmatched: 7. Germline values: CDR1 DFQATT, CDR2 SNEGSKA (reference sequence). The CDR3 spans 13 residues.

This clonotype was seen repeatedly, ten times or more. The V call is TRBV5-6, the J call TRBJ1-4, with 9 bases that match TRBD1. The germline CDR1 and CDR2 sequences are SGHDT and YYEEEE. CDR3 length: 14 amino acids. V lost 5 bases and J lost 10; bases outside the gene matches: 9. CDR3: CASSSPGQGRKLFF. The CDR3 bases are TGTGCCAGCAGTTCCCCGGGACAGGGAAGAAAACTGTTTTTT.

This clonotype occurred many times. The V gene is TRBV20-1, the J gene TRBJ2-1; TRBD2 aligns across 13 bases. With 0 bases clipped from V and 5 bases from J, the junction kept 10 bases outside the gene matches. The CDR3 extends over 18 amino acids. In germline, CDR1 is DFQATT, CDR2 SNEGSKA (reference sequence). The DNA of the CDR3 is TGCAGTGCTAGAGATTTCGGACTAGCGGGAGCGCTGAACAATGAGCAGTTCTTC. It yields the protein CSARDFGLAGALNNEQFF.

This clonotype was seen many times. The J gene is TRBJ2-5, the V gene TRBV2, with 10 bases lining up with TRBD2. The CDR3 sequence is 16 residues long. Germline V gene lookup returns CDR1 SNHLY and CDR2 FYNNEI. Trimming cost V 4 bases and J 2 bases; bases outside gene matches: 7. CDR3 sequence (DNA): TGTGCCAGCAGTGGGAACATAGCGGGGGGTCAAGAGACCCAGTACTTC. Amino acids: CASSGNIAGGQETQYF. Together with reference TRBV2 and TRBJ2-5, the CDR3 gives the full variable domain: EPEVTQTPSHQVTQMGQEVILRCVPISNHLYFYWYRQILGQKVEFLVSFYNNEISEKSEIFDDQFSVERPDGSNFTLKIRSTKLEDSAMYFCASSGNIAGGQETQYFGPGTRLLVL.

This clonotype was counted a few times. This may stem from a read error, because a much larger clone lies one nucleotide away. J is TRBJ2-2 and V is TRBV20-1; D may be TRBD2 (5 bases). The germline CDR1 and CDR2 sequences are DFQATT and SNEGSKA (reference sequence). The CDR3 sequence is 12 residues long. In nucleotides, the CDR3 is TGCAGTGCTAGAGTAGGTGCCGGGGAGCCGTTTTTT. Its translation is CSARVGAGEPFF.